Here is one TCR beta chain with its context. It has no known antigen specificity. The record has no base qualities; no much larger clone is one base away. The trial excluded patients who had a history of autoimmune disease or were on systemic immunosuppression. Peripheral blood for TCR sequencing was collected from all dose cohorts at baseline, on cycle 4 day 1, and on cycle 7 day 1. Samples were obtained from an open-label, multicenter, first-in-human phase I dose-escalation trial of ivuxolimab. Adults with locally advanced or metastatic melanoma, renal cell carcinoma, hepatocellular carcinoma or head and neck squamous cell carcinoma were enrolled in the trial. Before TCR sequencing, CD4+ and CD8+ T cells were separately sorted from peripheral blood. Genomic DNA was extracted from sorted cells for sequencing of the TCRbeta CDR3 region. The immunoSEQ Assay was used to sequence the TCRbeta CDR3 regions. TCRdb took this table from immuneACCESS and kept in-frame rearrangements with V and J called. Such tables lack part of the clones; where checked against another copy, unresolved V genes explain under half of the gap, and the rest is unexplained. Here the sample has more than 10,000 clones; about 85% occur a single time. Around 20% of the sample belongs to the ten largest clones.

The entry originates in a study of OX40 agonist ivuxolimab in advanced cancers. Broadly, across the study: Ivuxolimab was an agonistic, fully human IgG2 monoclonal antibody directed against OX40 (CD134), a costimulatory receptor. Peripheral TCRbeta sequencing was intended to test whether TCR sequence diversity was altered and clonal T-cell expansion was caused by ivuxolimab. Patients were allowed to have had prior anti-PD-1, anti-PD-L1 or anti-CTLA-4 therapy, and around 43% of the dose-escalation patients had been treated with checkpoint inhibitors. Intravenous ivuxolimab was administered to patients every 2 weeks at six dose levels: 0.01, 0.1, 0.3, 1.5, 3 and 10 mg/kg. Of the approximately 50 patients in dose escalation, 19 had hepatocellular carcinoma, some 15 had melanoma, 9 had renal cell carcinoma and 9 had head and neck cancer. The dose-escalation cohort was 82.7% male with a mean age of around 62 years, ranging from roughly 20 to 85. Three dose-escalation patients achieved partial responses, one with hepatocellular carcinoma and two with cutaneous melanoma. The paper describes the monotherapy dose-escalation part (N of about 47 patients) of the phase I trial of ivuxolimab.

What the work shows at the level of the full study, not this receptor alone: After ivuxolimab, CD8+ T cells had more expanded clones than CD4+ T cells on average. Antigen specificity was not determined for the clonally expanded peripheral T cells. Low levels of normalized T-cell clonal expansion were also seen in some patients who did not respond. Partial responders in the 0.1-3.0 mg/kg groups had among the lowest normalized peripheral clonal expansion, especially among CD8+ T cells. At doses of 0.1 to 3.0 mg/kg, clonal expansion of both CD4+ and CD8+ T cells in blood was seen between baseline and week 6.

V is reduced by 6 bases and J by 5 bases, leaving a spacing of 16 bases between them. As encoded in the germline V gene, CDR1 is MNHEY while CDR2 is SVGAGI. CDR3 length: 14 amino acids, cysteine to phenylalanine. Only the CDR3 portion is preserved as DNA: 42 bases, with reading frame beginning at the first base. The sequencing here drew on CD4+ or CD8+ T cells sorted from blood, taken in a trial of the OX40 agonist ivuxolimab. The clonotype was recovered from an adult with an advanced solid tumor such as melanoma, head and neck, liver or kidney cancer. The sequence links TRBV6-5 to TRBJ1-1, with a weak D call of TRBD1 (5 bases match). The DNA is TGTGCCAGCAGGGGGCTGGGGCGCGGAACTGAAGCTTTCTTT. It translates as CASRGLGRGTEAFF.